A selection of T cell receptor beta chains follows, all from one sample in a study of cytomegalovirus exposure and HLA in healthy donors. The table came from immunoSEQ multiplex PCR; TCRdb's copy has only in-frame clones and leaves some out. Here the sample spans about 160,000 clones, approximately 80% being singletons. The sequenced sample consisted of PBMCs. All receptors come from a man aged 50 or older in good health and CMV-seropositive. CDR3s leave out the opening cysteine and the closing phenylalanine or tryptophan. The D gene is left open where the match is weak.

d_call: NA
j_call: TRBJ2-1
v_call: TRBV9
cdr3_aa: ASSPFTGVAYNEQF

d_call: NA
j_call: TRBJ1-5
v_call: TRBV7-9
cdr3_aa: ASSPGGYQPQH

d_call: NA
j_call: TRBJ2-7
v_call: TRBV30
cdr3_aa: AWRDRGREEQY

d_call: NA
j_call: TRBJ2-3
v_call: TRBV6-6
cdr3_aa: ASRRGTDTQY

d_call: TRBD2
j_call: TRBJ2-3
v_call: TRBV5-6
cdr3_aa: ASSPVESGSRTDTQY

d_call: NA
j_call: TRBJ1-2
v_call: TRBV4-3
cdr3_aa: ASSQRLAGDGYGYT

d_call: TRBD1
j_call: TRBJ1-1
v_call: TRBV25-1
cdr3_aa: ASSEGVYGQGLF

d_call: NA
j_call: TRBJ2-6
v_call: TRBV19
cdr3_aa: ASSISVSGANVLT

d_call: NA
j_call: TRBJ2-1
v_call: TRBV6-6
cdr3_aa: ASRHQGTHNEQF

d_call: NA
j_call: TRBJ1-5
v_call: TRBV4-2
cdr3_aa: ASSQDGASNQPQH

d_call: NA
j_call: TRBJ2-3
v_call: TRBV5-1
cdr3_aa: ASSLAEGRGDTQY

d_call: TRBD2
j_call: TRBJ2-1
v_call: TRBV7-2
cdr3_aa: ASSLSSSGGAPYNEQF

d_call: NA
j_call: NA
v_call: TRBV6-5
cdr3_aa: ASSNDGVSSYEQY

d_call: TRBD1
j_call: TRBJ2-1
v_call: TRBV5-1
cdr3_aa: ASSLVGQGLDEQF

d_call: NA
j_call: TRBJ2-1
v_call: TRBV28
cdr3_aa: AVSPSSYNEQF

d_call: TRBD1
j_call: TRBJ2-7
v_call: TRBV11-3
cdr3_aa: ASSPRQGTYEQY

d_call: TRBD1
j_call: TRBJ1-2
v_call: TRBV28
cdr3_aa: ASWRGQGLSYGYT

d_call: NA
j_call: TRBJ1-4
v_call: TRBV4-3
cdr3_aa: ASSQDGPGMGKLF

d_call: NA
j_call: TRBJ2-7
v_call: TRBV28
cdr3_aa: ASSFDREVEEQY

d_call: NA
j_call: TRBJ2-6
v_call: TRBV7-2
cdr3_aa: ASSLAVSGANVLT

d_call: TRBD1
j_call: TRBJ1-4
v_call: TRBV6-6
cdr3_aa: ASSRTGEKLF

d_call: NA
j_call: TRBJ2-3
v_call: TRBV6-4
cdr3_aa: ASSEIPGLSTDTQY

d_call: NA
j_call: TRBJ2-1
v_call: TRBV30
cdr3_aa: AWSLERLYNEQF

d_call: NA
j_call: TRBJ1-1
v_call: TRBV28
cdr3_aa: ASRLTGFGAF

d_call: NA
j_call: TRBJ2-7
v_call: TRBV4-1
cdr3_aa: ASSHRGSGAVYEQY

d_call: NA
j_call: TRBJ1-1
v_call: TRBV9
cdr3_aa: ASSATGLEAF

d_call: TRBD1
j_call: TRBJ2-5
v_call: TRBV27
cdr3_aa: ASSRIRGRWETQY

d_call: NA
j_call: TRBJ1-5
v_call: TRBV5-6
cdr3_aa: ASSLWGAGQPQH

d_call: TRBD2
j_call: TRBJ2-7
v_call: TRBV4-1
cdr3_aa: ASSQTSDSYEQY

d_call: TRBD2
j_call: TRBJ2-2
v_call: TRBV5-1
cdr3_aa: ASSLSLGGGTGELF

d_call: TRBD1
j_call: TRBJ1-5
v_call: TRBV5-6
cdr3_aa: ASSFTGAHQPQH

d_call: NA
j_call: TRBJ2-1
v_call: TRBV5-1
cdr3_aa: ASTLNEKRITNEQF

d_call: TRBD1
j_call: TRBJ2-7
v_call: TRBV19
cdr3_aa: ASSKGQGLSLWEQY

d_call: NA
j_call: NA
v_call: TRBV6-1
cdr3_aa: ASSEASRTRRGHEQY

d_call: TRBD2
j_call: TRBJ2-1
v_call: TRBV5-4
cdr3_aa: ASSLGGGLAVGEQF

d_call: NA
j_call: TRBJ1-2
v_call: TRBV7-2
cdr3_aa: ASSSPGPGDHGYT

d_call: NA
j_call: TRBJ1-2
v_call: TRBV10-3
cdr3_aa: AITAGYGYT

d_call: TRBD2
j_call: TRBJ2-3
v_call: TRBV29-1
cdr3_aa: SVGTSGRSADTQY

d_call: NA
j_call: TRBJ2-4
v_call: TRBV11-2
cdr3_aa: ASRGGSGATNIQY

d_call: NA
j_call: TRBJ1-6
v_call: TRBV18
cdr3_aa: ASSLDRDNSPLH

d_call: NA
j_call: TRBJ1-1
v_call: TRBV6-1
cdr3_aa: ASSGQGTPEAF

d_call: TRBD2
j_call: TRBJ2-1
v_call: TRBV7-3
cdr3_aa: ASSLMGGYNEQF

d_call: TRBD2
j_call: TRBJ2-7
v_call: TRBV2
cdr3_aa: ASRGASGGAGEQY

d_call: TRBD1
j_call: TRBJ2-7
v_call: TRBV18
cdr3_aa: ASSPVDRGSYEQY

d_call: TRBD2
j_call: TRBJ2-5
v_call: TRBV27
cdr3_aa: ASSLSVSGPWRETQY

d_call: TRBD2
j_call: TRBJ2-7
v_call: TRBV5-4
cdr3_aa: ASSFIAGGPPHEQY